The 19 T cell receptor beta chains in this list originate from one sample, sequenced in a study of glioma-infiltrating T cells after dendritic cell vaccination. Clones were sequenced by immunoSEQ multiplex PCR, and TCRdb holds only the in-frame ones, with some missing. Among about 50,000 clones, 85% to 90% were seen once, and the ten largest hold about 10%. Sequencing used blood, obtained before dendritic cell vaccination. These receptors all come from a human donor with glioblastoma.

The chain employs TRBV4-1 and TRBJ2-7; 7 nucleotides align to TRBD2. Losses at the gene ends were 0 bases for V and 3 bases for J; bases not matched to a gene: 5. Looked up from germline, CDR1 is MGHRA and CDR2 is YSYEKL. CDR3 length: 15 amino acids. CDR3 protein: CASSQEGSGIYEQYF. The CDR3 DNA follows: TGCGCCAGCAGCCAAGAAGGCAGCGGGATCTACGAGCAGTACTTC.

The CDR3 sequence is CATSSETSGRRETQYF. The CDR3 nucleotides are TGTGCCACCAGCAGCGAAACTAGCGGGAGGAGAGAGACCCAGTACTTC. V is TRBV15 and J is TRBJ2-5, with 12 bases aligning to TRBD2. The CDR3 totals 16 residues. Germline trimming cut 3 bases from V and 4 bases from J; bases unmatched to any gene: 6. From germline, CDR1 is LNHNV and CDR2 YYDKDF (reference sequence).

This chain links TRBV7-2 with TRBJ1-1, with 9 bases that match TRBD1. CDR3 length: 15 residues. The V and J ends lost 4 bases and 1 base, in that order; junction bases with no gene match: 4. Germline V lookup: CDR1 SGHTA, CDR2 FQGNSA. Written as DNA, the CDR3 is TGTGCCAGCAGCTCCGGGACAGGGAGGAACACTGAAGCTTTCTTT. Its protein is CASSSGTGRNTEAFF.

For this clone: The junction differs from germline at one of its ends, possibly a read error. The chain is built from TRBV5-1 and TRBJ2-7, with D uncertain. Germline V gene sequence: CDR1 SGHRS, CDR2 YFSETQ. The length of the CDR3 is 14 residues. The CDR3: CANSLVSDSYEQYF. In DNA form, the CDR3 reads TGCGCCAACAGCTTGGTGTCAGACTCCTACGAGCAGTACTTC.

The genes are TRBV2 and TRBJ1-5; D unresolved. V lost 1 base, J lost 7 bases, and 8 bases lay in between. Germline V gene sequence: CDR1 SNHLY, CDR2 FYNNEI. The CDR3 covers 13 residues. The CDR3 is CASSEGEWQPQHF. The CDR3 DNA sequence: TGTGCCAGCAGTGAAGGGGAGTGGCAGCCCCAGCATTTT.

The rearrangement uses TRBV12-5 and TRBJ1-2; D is uncertain. CDR1 and CDR2 from the germline V gene are LGHNT and FRNRAP. V was clipped by 2 bases and J by 8 bases, with 9 bases between them. The length of the CDR3 is 12 residues. CDR3 residues: CASGLNQRGYTF. In DNA form, the CDR3 reads TGTGCTAGTGGTTTGAACCAGCGCGGCTACACCTTC.

V and J are TRBV4-3 and TRBJ2-1, with D maybe TRBD2 (6 bases). V gave up 4 bases and J gave up 3 bases, with 10 bases separating them. CDR3 length: 14 amino acids. Germline V gives CDR1 LGHNA, CDR2 YSLEER. CDR3 bases: TGCGCCAGCAGCCGGGGGGATCTCTACAATGAGCAGTTCTTC. This sequence encodes CASSRGDLYNEQFF.

The chain carries TRBV6-1 and TRBJ2-1, with D possibly being TRBD2 (5 bases). The germline CDR1 and CDR2 sequences are MNHNS and SASEGT. The germline V and J ends were trimmed by 3 bases and 8 bases, with 14 bases remaining between them. The length of the CDR3 is 14 residues. The CDR3 DNA reads TGTGCCAGCAGTGAGGCCGGGCCGAGGGATGAGCAGTTCTTC. It encodes CASSEAGPRDEQFF.

J is TRBJ2-7 and V is TRBV18; D is undetermined. V lost 3 bases and J 6 bases, leaving 15 bases between the germline ends. The CDR3 extends over 14 amino acids. Germline V gene data show CDR1 as KGHSH and CDR2 as LQKENI. As DNA, the CDR3 is TGTGCCAGCTCACCGCCGGCCTCTCCGGGCGAGCAGTACTTC. Encoded protein: CASSPPASPGEQYF. The full variable domain, with the rest looked up from reference TRBV18 and TRBJ2-7, is NAGVMQNPRHLVRRRGQEARLRCSPMKGHSHVYWYRQLPEEGLKFMVYLQKENIIDESGMPKERFSAEFPKEGPSILRIQQVVRGDSAAYFCASSPPASPGEQYFGPGTRLTVT.

V usage is TRBV2 and J usage is TRBJ2-7; D not resolved. Deletions cut 7 bases from V and 6 bases from J, with 13 bases between. The CDR3 contains 12 residues. CDR1 and CDR2 (germline): SNHLY, FYNNEI. The CDR3 DNA follows: TGTGCCAGCAAGTCACCGGGTTTCGAGCAGTACTTC. It yields the protein CASKSPGFEQYF.

J is TRBJ1-5 and V is TRBV10-2; tentative D call: TRBD1 (6 bases). This CDR3 has 15 amino acids. The V end was cut by 4 bases, the J end by 3 bases, with 13 bases between. Per germline, CDR1 WSHSY and CDR2 SAAADI. The CDR3, as DNA: TGCGCCAGCAGTGCTCTCACAGGGAACAATCAGCCCCAGCATTTT. Protein product: CASSALTGNNQPQHF.

This chain connects TRBV6-6 to TRBJ1-5, with TRBD1 as a possible D gene (5 bases). This CDR3 region has 15 residues. The V and J ends lost 6 bases and 3 bases respectively, with 15 bases between them. Germline values: CDR1 MNHNY, CDR2 SVGAGI (reference sequence). Here the CDR3 DNA reads TGTGCCAGCAGCAGAGACAGACCCTACAATCAGCCCCAGCATTTT. It is translated as CASSRDRPYNQPQHF.

V is TRBV5-4 and J is TRBJ2-2; TRBD2 aligns across 10 bases. CDR1 is SGHNT and CDR2 is YYREEE in the germline V gene (reference sequence). This CDR3 is built from 15 residues. V lost 4 bases, J lost 6 bases, and 6 bases stayed unmatched. CDR3 region: CASSTLAGEAGELFF. The CDR3, as DNA: TGTGCCAGCAGCACTCTAGCGGGAGAAGCCGGGGAGCTGTTTTTT.

This rearrangement joins TRBV5-6 to TRBJ1-5; 8 bases are a match to TRBD1. The CDR3 covers 14 residues. The V gene end was trimmed by 4 bases and the J gene end by 7 bases; junction bases not matched to a gene: 7. Germline loops: CDR1 SGHDT, CDR2 YYEEEE. The chain's CDR3 is CASSLQGARQPQHF. The CDR3 coding sequence is TGTGCCAGCAGCCTTCAGGGGGCTCGACAGCCCCAGCATTTT.

This rearrangement joins TRBV5-5 to TRBJ1-6; 10 bases line up with TRBD1. The V segment lost 3 bases and the J segment 6 bases; nucleotides outside the gene matches: 12. The CDR3 sequence is 18 residues long. CDR1 SGHKS and CDR2 YYEKEE come from the germline V gene (reference sequence). This CDR3 is CASSWGAGTGDFNSPLHF. CDR3 DNA: TGTGCCAGCAGCTGGGGGGCCGGGACAGGGGATTTTAATTCACCCCTCCACTTT.

The chain uses TRBV7-6 and TRBJ1-3, with D possibly matching TRBD1 (5 bases). CDR1 is SGHVS and CDR2 is FNYEAQ in the germline V gene. The CDR3 covers 16 residues. Trimming pared 2 bases from V and 0 bases from J, leaving 11 bases between. CDR3 DNA sequence: TGTGCCAGCAGCTTAAGCGGGGCTGACTCTGGAAACACCATATATTTT. Protein product: CASSLSGADSGNTIYF.

The chain employs TRBV7-2 and TRBJ2-7, with no clear D. Between the trimmed V and J ends, which lost 5 bases and 4 bases, there was a span of 15 bases. Germline-derived CDR1 and CDR2 are SGHTA and FQGNSA. The CDR3 consists of 14 residues. CDR3 amino acids: CASSPAGYEYEQYF. For the CDR3, the DNA is TGTGCCAGCAGCCCCGCCGGTTACGAGTACGAGCAGTACTTC.

The chain joins TRBV28 to TRBJ1-5; 7 positions agree with TRBD1. With V trimmed by 5 bases and J by 3 bases, 7 bases remained unmatched. The CDR3 has 15 amino acids. Per the germline V gene, CDR1 is MDHEN and CDR2 is SYDVKM. This CDR3 is CASSLQGPHNQPQHF. CDR3 DNA: TGTGCCAGCAGTCTACAGGGGCCTCACAATCAGCCCCAGCATTTT.

The genes are TRBV27 and TRBJ2-5; unclear D gene. In germline, CDR1 is MNHEY, CDR2 SMNVEV (reference sequence). The CDR3 is 12 amino acids. Between the trimmed V and J ends, which lost 5 bases and 5 bases, there was a span of 9 bases. The CDR3: CASSNPAETQYF. The CDR3 nucleotides are TGTGCCAGCAGTAACCCCGCGGAGACCCAGTACTTC.